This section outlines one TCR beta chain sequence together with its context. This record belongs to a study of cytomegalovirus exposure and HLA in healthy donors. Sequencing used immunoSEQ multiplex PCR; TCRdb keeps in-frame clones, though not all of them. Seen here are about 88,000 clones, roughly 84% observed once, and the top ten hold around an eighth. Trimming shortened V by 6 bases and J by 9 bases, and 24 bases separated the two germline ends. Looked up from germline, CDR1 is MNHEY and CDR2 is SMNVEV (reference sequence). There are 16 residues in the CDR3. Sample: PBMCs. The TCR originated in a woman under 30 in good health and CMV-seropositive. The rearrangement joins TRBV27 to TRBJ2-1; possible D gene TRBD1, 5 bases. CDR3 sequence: CASRELNGPRRGEQFF. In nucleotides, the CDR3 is TGTGCCAGCAGGGAGCTGAATGGGCCGCGTAGGGGTGAGCAGTTCTTC.